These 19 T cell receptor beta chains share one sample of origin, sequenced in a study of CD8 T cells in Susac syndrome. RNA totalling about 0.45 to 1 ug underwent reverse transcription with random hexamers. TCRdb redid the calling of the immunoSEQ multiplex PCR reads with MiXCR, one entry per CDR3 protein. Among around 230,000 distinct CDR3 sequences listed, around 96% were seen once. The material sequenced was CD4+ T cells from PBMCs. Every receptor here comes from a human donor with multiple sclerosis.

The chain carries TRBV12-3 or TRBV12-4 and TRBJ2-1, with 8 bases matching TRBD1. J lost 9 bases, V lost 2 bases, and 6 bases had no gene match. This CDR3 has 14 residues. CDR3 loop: CASSLFPGGGEQFF. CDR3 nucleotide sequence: TGTGCCAGCAGTTTATTCCCAGGGGGCGGTGAGCAGTTCTTC.

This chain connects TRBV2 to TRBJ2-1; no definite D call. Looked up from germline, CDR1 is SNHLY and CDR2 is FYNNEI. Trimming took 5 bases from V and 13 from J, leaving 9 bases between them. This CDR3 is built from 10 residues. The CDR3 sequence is CASSSSSQFF. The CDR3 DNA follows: TGTGCCAGCAGTAGCAGTAGCCAGTTCTTC.

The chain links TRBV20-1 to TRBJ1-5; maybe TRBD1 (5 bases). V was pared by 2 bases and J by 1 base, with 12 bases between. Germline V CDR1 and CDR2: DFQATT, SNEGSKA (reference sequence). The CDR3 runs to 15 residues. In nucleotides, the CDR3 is TGCAGTGCTAGATCGGGGGGTCGGAGCAATCAGCCCCAGCATTTT. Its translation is CSARSGGRSNQPQHF.

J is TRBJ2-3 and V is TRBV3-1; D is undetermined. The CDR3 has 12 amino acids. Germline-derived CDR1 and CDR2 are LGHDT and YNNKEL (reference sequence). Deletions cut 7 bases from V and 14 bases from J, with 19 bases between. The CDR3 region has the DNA TGTGCCAGCACTGGGGAACCCCGTGTTCCGTATTTT. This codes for CASTGEPRVPYF.

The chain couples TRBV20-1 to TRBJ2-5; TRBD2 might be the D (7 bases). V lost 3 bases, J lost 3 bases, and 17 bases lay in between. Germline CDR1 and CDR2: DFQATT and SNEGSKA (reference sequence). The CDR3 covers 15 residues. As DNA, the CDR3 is TGCAGTGCTAGGGGGGGGCTCTATTCTGAAGAGACCCAGTACTTC. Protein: CSARGGLYSEETQYF.

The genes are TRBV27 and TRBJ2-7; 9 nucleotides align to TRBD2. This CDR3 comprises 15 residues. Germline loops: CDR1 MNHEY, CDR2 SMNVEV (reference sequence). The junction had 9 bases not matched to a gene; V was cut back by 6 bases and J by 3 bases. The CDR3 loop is CASSQIAGEGYEQYF. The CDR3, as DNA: TGTGCCAGCAGCCAGATAGCGGGAGAGGGCTACGAGCAGTACTTC.

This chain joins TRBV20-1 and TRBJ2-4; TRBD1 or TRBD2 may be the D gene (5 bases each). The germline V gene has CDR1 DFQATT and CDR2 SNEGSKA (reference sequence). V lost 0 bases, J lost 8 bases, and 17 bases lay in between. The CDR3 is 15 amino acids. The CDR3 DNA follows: TGCAGTGCTAGAGAACGGCCAGCGAGGGGTGACATTCAGTACTTC. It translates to CSARERPARGDIQYF.

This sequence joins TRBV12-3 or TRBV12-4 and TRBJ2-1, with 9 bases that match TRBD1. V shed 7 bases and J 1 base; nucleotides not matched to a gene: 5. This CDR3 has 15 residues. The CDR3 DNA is TGTGCCAGCAAGGACAGGGGCCGGTCCTACAATGAGCAGTTCTTC. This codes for CASKDRGRSYNEQFF.

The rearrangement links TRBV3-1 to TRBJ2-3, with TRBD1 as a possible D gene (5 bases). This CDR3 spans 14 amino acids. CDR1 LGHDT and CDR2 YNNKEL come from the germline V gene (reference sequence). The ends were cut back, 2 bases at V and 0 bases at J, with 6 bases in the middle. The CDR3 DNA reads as TGTGCCAGCAGCCAAAGGGGAAGCACAGATACGCAGTATTTT. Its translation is CASSQRGSTDTQYF.

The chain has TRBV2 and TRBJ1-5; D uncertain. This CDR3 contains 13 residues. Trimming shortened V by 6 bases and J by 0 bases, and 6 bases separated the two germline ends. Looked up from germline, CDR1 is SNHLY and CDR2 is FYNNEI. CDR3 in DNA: TGTGCCAGCAGCGGACCTAGCAATCAGCCCCAGCATTTT. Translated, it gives CASSGPSNQPQHF.

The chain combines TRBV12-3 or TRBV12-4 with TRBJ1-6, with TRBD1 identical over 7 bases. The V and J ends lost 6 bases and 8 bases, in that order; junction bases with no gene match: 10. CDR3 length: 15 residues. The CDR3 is CASRVTTGRYSPLHF. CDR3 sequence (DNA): TGTGCCAGCAGGGTAACGACAGGGCGGTATTCACCCCTCCACTTT.

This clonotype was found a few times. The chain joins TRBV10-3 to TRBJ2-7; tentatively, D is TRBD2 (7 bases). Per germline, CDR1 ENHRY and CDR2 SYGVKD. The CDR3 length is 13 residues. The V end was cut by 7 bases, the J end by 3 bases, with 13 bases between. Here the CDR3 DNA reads TGTGCCATCAACGGGGGGCCGGGCTACGAGCAGTACTTC. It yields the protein CAINGGPGYEQYF.

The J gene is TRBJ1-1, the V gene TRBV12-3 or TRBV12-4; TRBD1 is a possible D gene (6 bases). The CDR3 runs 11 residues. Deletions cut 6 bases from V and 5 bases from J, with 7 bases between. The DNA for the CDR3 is TGTGCCAGCAGGGGGGCGACTGAAGCTTTCTTT. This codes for CASRGATEAFF.

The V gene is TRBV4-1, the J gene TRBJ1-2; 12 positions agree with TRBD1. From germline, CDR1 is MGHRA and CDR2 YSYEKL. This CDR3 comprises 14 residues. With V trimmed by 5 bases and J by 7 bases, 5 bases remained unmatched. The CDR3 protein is CASSARDRGLGYTF. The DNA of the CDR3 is TGCGCCAGCAGCGCCCGGGACAGGGGGCTTGGCTACACCTTC.

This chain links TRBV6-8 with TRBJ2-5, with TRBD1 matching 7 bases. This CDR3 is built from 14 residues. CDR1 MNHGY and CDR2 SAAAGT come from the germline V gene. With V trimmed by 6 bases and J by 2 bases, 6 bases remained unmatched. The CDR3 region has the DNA TGTGCCAGCAGATCCGACAGGGAACAAGAGACCCAGTACTTC. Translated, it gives CASRSDREQETQYF.

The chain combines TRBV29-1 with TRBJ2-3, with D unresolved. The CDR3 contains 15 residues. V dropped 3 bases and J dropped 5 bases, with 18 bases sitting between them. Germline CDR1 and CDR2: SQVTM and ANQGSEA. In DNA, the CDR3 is TGCAGCGTTGATCCCTACAGTGGTGGGCAAGATACGCAGTATTTT. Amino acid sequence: CSVDPYSGGQDTQYF.

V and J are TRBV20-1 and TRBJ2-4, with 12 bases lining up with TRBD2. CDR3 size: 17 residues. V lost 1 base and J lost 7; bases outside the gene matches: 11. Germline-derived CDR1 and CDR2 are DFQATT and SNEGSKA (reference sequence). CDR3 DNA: TGCAGTGCTAGAGTACCAAGGACTAGCGGGATCGAGAACATTCAGTACTTC. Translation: CSARVPRTSGIENIQYF.

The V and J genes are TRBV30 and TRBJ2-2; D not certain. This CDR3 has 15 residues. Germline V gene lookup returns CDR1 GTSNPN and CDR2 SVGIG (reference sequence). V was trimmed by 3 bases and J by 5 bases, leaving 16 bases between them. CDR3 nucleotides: TGTGCCTGGAGATCGCGACAAACTCATACCGGGGAGCTGTTTTTT. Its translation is CAWRSRQTHTGELFF.

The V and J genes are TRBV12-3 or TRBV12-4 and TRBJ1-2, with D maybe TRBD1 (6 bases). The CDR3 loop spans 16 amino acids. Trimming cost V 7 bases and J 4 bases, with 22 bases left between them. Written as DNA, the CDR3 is TGTGCCAGCAAAGGAAACGCAGGGGAGGTTCGCTATGGCTACACCTTC. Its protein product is CASKGNAGEVRYGYTF.